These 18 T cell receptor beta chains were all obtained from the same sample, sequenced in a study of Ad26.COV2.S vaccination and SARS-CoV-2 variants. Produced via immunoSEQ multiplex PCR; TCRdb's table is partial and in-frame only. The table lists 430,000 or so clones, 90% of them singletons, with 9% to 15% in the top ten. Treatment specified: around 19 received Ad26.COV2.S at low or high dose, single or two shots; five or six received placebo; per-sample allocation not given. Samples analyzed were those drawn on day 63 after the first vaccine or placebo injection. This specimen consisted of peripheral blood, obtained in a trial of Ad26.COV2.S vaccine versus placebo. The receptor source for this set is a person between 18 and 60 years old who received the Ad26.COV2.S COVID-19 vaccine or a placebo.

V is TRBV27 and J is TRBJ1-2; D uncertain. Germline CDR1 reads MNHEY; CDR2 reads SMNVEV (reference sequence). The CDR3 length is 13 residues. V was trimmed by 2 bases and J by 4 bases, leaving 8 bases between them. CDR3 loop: CASSLGEPYGYTF. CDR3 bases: TGTGCCAGCAGTTTAGGGGAACCCTATGGCTACACCTTC.

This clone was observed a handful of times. The CDR3 DNA is TGTGCCAGTAGGAGAGGGACTAGCGGGACCTCCTACGAGCAGTACTTC. Protein sequence: CASRRGTSGTSYEQYF. The chain uses TRBV19 and TRBJ2-7; 13 nucleotides line up with TRBD2. The germline gives CDR1 LNHDA, CDR2 SQIVND (reference sequence). The CDR3 loop spans 16 amino acids. The V and J ends lost 6 bases and 0 bases, in that order; junction bases with no gene match: 5.

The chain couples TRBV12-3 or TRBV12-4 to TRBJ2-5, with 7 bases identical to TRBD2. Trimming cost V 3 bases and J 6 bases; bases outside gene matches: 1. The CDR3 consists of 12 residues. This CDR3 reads CASSLREKTQYF. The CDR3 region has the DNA TGTGCCAGCAGTTTGCGGGAGAAGACCCAGTACTTC.

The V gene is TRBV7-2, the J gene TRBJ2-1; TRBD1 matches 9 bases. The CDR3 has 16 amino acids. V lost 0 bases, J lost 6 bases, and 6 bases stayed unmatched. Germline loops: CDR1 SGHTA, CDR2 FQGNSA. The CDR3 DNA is TGTGCCAGCAGCTTAGCCACCGGGACAGGGCGCAATGAGCAGTTCTTC. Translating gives CASSLATGTGRNEQFF.

In DNA, the CDR3 is TGTGCCAGCAGCGCGCTCTTGGGGGAGCGGGGCTACACCTTC. This gives the protein CASSALLGERGYTF. This chain joins TRBV5-6 and TRBJ1-2; maybe TRBD1 (5 bases). V was cut by 4 bases and J by 8 bases, with 18 bases left in between. The CDR3 spans 14 residues. The germline CDR1 and CDR2 sequences are SGHDT and YYEEEE.

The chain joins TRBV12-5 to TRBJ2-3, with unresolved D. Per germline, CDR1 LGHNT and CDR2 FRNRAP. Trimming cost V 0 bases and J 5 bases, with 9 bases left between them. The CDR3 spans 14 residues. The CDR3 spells CASGLVLRGDTQYF. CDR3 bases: TGTGCTAGTGGTTTGGTATTAAGAGGAGATACGCAGTATTTT.

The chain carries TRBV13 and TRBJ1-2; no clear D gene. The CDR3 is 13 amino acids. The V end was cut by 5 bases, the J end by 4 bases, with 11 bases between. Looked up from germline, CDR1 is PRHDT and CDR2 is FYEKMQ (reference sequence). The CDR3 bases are TGTGCCAGCAGCCTCGGGAATTCCTATGGCTACACCTTC. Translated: CASSLGNSYGYTF.

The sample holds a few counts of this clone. The CDR3 loop is CASRAYRGEQFF. CDR3 bases: TGTGCCAGCAGGGCCTACAGGGGTGAGCAGTTCTTC. This chain uses TRBV28 with TRBJ2-1; 7 bases match TRBD1. Germline-derived CDR1 and CDR2 are MDHEN and SYDVKM. The CDR3 runs 12 residues. J lost 9 bases, V lost 6 bases, and 5 bases had no gene match. The entire variable domain, with the rest obtained from reference TRBV28 and TRBJ2-1, is as follows: DVKVTQSSRYLVKRTGEKVFLECVQDMDHENMFWYRQDPGLGLRLIYFSYDVKMKEKGDIPEGYSVSREKKERFSLILESASTNQTSMYLCASRAYRGEQFFGPGTRLTVL.

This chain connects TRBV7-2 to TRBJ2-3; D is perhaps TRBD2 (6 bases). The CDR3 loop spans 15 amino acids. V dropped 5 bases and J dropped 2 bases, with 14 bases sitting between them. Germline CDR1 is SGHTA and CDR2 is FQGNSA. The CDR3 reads CASSIWDSFTDTQYF. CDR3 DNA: TGTGCCAGCAGCATATGGGACTCGTTCACAGATACGCAGTATTTT.

CDR3 coding DNA: TGCGCCAGCAGCCTAGGGACTACACGACCCGGGGAGCTGTTTTTT. Protein product: CASSLGTTRPGELFF. The gene calls are TRBV4-1 and TRBJ2-2; 7 bases map to TRBD2. Germline CDR1 reads MGHRA; CDR2 reads YSYEKL. Unmatched junction bases numbered 8, after V lost 4 bases and J lost 6 bases. CDR3 length equals 15 residues.

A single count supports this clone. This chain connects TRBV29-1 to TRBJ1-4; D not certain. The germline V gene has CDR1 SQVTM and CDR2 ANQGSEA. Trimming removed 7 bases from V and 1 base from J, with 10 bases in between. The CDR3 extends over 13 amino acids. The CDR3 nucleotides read TGCAGCGCGCTTGGAGGAACTAATGAAAAACTGTTTTTT. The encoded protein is CSALGGTNEKLFF.

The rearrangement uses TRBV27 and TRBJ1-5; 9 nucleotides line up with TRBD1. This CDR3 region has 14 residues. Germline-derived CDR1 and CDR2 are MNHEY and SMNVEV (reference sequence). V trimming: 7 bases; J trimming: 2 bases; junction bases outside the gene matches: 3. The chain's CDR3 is CASKRTGGNQPQHF. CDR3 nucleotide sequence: TGTGCCAGCAAAAGGACAGGGGGCAATCAGCCCCAGCATTTT.

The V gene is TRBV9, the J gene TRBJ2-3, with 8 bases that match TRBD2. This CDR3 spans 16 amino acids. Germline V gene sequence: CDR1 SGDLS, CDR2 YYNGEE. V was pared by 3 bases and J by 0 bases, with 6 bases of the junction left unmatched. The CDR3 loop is CASSADPSGSTDTQYF. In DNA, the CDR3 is TGTGCCAGCAGCGCCGACCCTAGCGGGAGCACAGATACGCAGTATTTT.

CDR3: CASSQVTTGGPSDTQYF. The CDR3 DNA is TGTGCCAGCAGCCAAGTAACGACGGGAGGGCCGTCAGATACGCAGTATTTT. V usage is TRBV4-2 and J usage is TRBJ2-3; 8 positions agree with TRBD2. V shed 1 base and J 4 bases; nucleotides not matched to a gene: 10. CDR3 length: 17 amino acids. CDR1 is LGHNA and CDR2 is YNFKEQ in the germline V gene.

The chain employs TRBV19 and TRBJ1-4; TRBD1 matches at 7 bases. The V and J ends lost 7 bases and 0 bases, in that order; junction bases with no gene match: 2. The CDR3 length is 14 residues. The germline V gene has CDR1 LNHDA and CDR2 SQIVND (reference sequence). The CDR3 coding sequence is TGTGCCAGTACTCAGGGGGCAACTAATGAAAAACTGTTTTTT. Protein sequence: CASTQGATNEKLFF. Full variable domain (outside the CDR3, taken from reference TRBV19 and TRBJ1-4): DGGITQSPKYLFRKEGQNVTLSCEQNLNHDAMYWYRQDPGQGLRLIYYSQIVNDFQKGDIAEGYSVSREKKESFPLTVTSAQKNPTAFYLCASTQGATNEKLFFGSGTQLSVL.

The CDR3 sequence is CASSQDRGGSPLHF. The CDR3 DNA is TGCGCCAGCAGCCAAGACAGGGGTGGTTCACCCCTCCACTTT. The chain recombines TRBV4-3 with TRBJ1-6; tentative D call: TRBD1 (6 bases). The germline CDR1 and CDR2 sequences are LGHNA and YSLEER. The CDR3 has 14 amino acids. Trimming pared 0 bases from V and 9 bases from J, leaving 9 bases between.

The CDR3 sequence: CASSLLGSAEQFF. In nucleotides, the CDR3 is TGTGCCAGCAGTTTATTAGGTTCGGCAGAGCAGTTCTTC. The chain uses TRBV27 and TRBJ2-1; D is undetermined. V lost 1 base and J 10 bases, leaving 11 bases between the germline ends. The CDR3 sequence is 13 residues long. Looked up from germline, CDR1 is MNHEY and CDR2 is SMNVEV (reference sequence).

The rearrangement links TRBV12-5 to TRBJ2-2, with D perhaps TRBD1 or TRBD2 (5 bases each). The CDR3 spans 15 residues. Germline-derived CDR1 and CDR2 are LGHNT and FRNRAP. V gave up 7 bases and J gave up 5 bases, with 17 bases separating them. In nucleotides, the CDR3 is TGTGCTAGTGCCCTGGGGCGGGCGGTAACCGGGGAGCTGTTTTTT. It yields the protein CASALGRAVTGELFF.